This T cell receptor beta chain was obtained from a study of cytomegalovirus exposure and HLA in healthy donors. The study's findings and limits: Specificity of a few CMV-associated chains for CMV antigens was verified in vitro. In an earlier analysis, most TCR beta V segments were productive about 90% or about 30% of the time. Under 20,000 TCR beta sequences were associated with HLA alleles at 0.05 false discovery rate in a later analysis.

As for this clone: The target antigen is unknown.

PCR employed 60 Vbeta and 13 Jbeta primers. Some clones are missing from TCRdb's copy, which holds only in-frame ones; the method was immunoSEQ multiplex PCR. The profile shows approximately 150,000 clones, around 75% of them singletons. This sequence was found in a woman in her thirties in good health and CMV-seronegative. Sequenced input: PBMCs.

Here the CDR3 DNA reads TGTGCCAGCAGTTTCTCCCCGCAGGGGGTTGACTCACCCCTCCACTTT. Translating gives CASSFSPQGVDSPLHF. This chain links TRBV27 with TRBJ1-6; 7 nucleotides align to TRBD1. The CDR3 is 16 amino acids. Per germline, CDR1 MNHEY and CDR2 SMNVEV (reference sequence). The V and J ends lost 3 bases and 10 bases, in that order; junction bases with no gene match: 12.